One TCR beta chain is described in this entry. J gave up 4 bases and V 1 base, and 3 bases lay outside the gene matches. The germline V gene encodes CDR1 SGDLS and CDR2 YYNGEE. The CDR3 loop spans 14 amino acids. MiXCR, applied by TCRdb to the RT-PCR reads, yields one record per CDR3 protein. The profile shows about 680,000 distinct CDR3 sequences, approximately 15% of them singletons. V is TRBV9 and J is TRBJ2-7; 9 nucleotides agree with TRBD1. The sequenced material came from memory CD4+ T cells from blood. This TCR was recovered from a female donor in good health, serving as a healthy control. The chain's CDR3 is CASSVSQGAYEQYF. DNA for the CDR3: TGTGCCAGCAGCGTATCACAGGGGGCTTACGAGCAGTACTTC.